The TCR beta chain described here comes from a study of blood T cell repertoires in COVID-19. Profiling relied on immunoSEQ multiplex PCR, and the TCRdb table lists in-frame clones only, not all of them. Altogether some 300,000 clones are present, about nine tenths being singletons, with the ten largest covering 2.5% to 3%. Recruits, aged about 18 to 95 years, lived in 25 or so US areas. Trimming took off 4 bases at V and 4 bases at J, with 11 bases between the two ends. The CDR3 is made up of 14 amino acids. Per germline, CDR1 MGHRA and CDR2 YSYEKL. Input material: PBMCs or T cells enriched from blood (not recorded which). This TCR came from a woman aged 45-65 years who had been exposed to COVID-19. The rearrangement links TRBV4-1 to TRBJ2-1, with a tentative D call TRBD2 (6 bases). CDR3 DNA sequence: TGCGCCAGCAGCCTCTCAGGAGGGTACAATGAGCAGTTCTTC. It translates to CASSLSGGYNEQFF.